This entry features one T cell receptor (beta chain) sequence. The antigen is unknown. Scientists made TCR beta cDNA using 5'RACE template switching with UMIs. TCRdb re-called the 5' RACE reads; every CDR3 protein appears as one record, without DNA. Its table records under 200,000 distinct CDR3 sequences. The sample originates from a study of T cells expressing NK-cell markers. On the study more broadly: All TCR beta repertoires analysed originated from sorted CD3+CD56+NKG2C+, CD3+CD56+NKG2C- and CD3+CD56-NKG2C+ T cells. One of the eight sequenced donors was seronegative, whereas the other seven were HCMV-seropositive.

General observations from the study: The CD3+CD56-NKG2C+ fraction of a few donors was likewise dominated by these clonotypes.

CDR3 length: 13 residues. Germline CDR1 reads DFQATT; CDR2 reads SNEGSKA (reference sequence). Sequencing was carried out using blood T cells: a sorted CD56 or NKG2C T cell subset, CD4+ or CD8+ T cells, or bulk PBMC T cells (not recorded which). This chain uses TRBV20-1 with TRBJ1-1; TCRdb's D call of TRBD1 is untestable without DNA. The source is a woman aged 18 to 75 in good health. The CDR3 loop is CSVPGRTIGEAFF.